This T cell receptor (beta chain) was sequenced in a study of technical replicates of blood from a few donors. The CDR3 has 15 amino acids. Looked up from germline, CDR1 is MDHEN and CDR2 is SYDVKM. Trimming took 5 bases from V and 1 from J, leaving 9 bases between them. The protocol was immunoSEQ multiplex PCR, while the TCRdb copy is restricted to in-frame clones and leaves out a portion. Of approximately 70,000 clones listed, less than 98% are singletons. The TCR comes from a human donor in good health. V is TRBV28 and J is TRBJ2-6, with D tentatively TRBD1 (5 bases). The sequenced material came from T cells isolated from PBMCs. CDR3 amino acids: CASSTQGSGANVLTF. CDR3 sequence (DNA): TGTGCCAGCAGTACGCAGGGTTCTGGGGCCAACGTCCTGACTTTC.